The T cell receptor beta chain under discussion was sequenced for a study of blood T cells in healthy people across ages. V lost 2 bases to trimming and J lost 7 bases, with 17 bases between them. CDR3 size: 16 residues. Germline values: CDR1 MNHEY, CDR2 SVGAGI. A second about 7 to 12 cycle PCR used barcoded and J-beta primers. TCRdb re-derived calls from the 5' RACE reads in MiXCR, one entry per CDR3 protein. The sample holds 800,000 to 950,000 distinct CDR3 sequences, almost 30% seen once. These records were also assigned to another study, of T cells of mothers and their children.

The rearrangement uses TRBV6-5 and TRBJ1-4; perhaps TRBD1 as D (5 bases). The material sequenced was blood. This receptor was taken from a woman aged 40 to 50 in good health. The CDR3 spells CASSYGGGSPGEKLFF. DNA of the CDR3: TGTGCCAGCAGTTACGGGGGAGGATCTCCCGGTGAAAAACTGTTTTTT.